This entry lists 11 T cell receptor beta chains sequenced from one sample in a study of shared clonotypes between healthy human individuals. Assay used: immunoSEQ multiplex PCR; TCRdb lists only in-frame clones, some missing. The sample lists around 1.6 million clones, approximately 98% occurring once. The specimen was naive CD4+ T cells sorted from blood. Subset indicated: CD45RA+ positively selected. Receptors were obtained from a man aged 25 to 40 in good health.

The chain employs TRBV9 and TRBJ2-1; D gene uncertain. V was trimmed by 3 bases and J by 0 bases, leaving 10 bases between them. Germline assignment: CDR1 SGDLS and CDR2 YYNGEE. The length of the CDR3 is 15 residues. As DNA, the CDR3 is TGTGCCAGCAGCGACTGGGCCGGCTCCTACAATGAGCAGTTCTTC. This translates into CASSDWAGSYNEQFF.

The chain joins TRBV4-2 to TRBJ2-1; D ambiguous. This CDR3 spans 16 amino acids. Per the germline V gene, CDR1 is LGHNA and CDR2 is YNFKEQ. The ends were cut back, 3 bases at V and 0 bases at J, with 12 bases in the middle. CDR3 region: CASSQAPTGSYNEQFF. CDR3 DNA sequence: TGTGCCAGCAGCCAGGCCCCCACGGGCTCCTACAATGAGCAGTTCTTC.

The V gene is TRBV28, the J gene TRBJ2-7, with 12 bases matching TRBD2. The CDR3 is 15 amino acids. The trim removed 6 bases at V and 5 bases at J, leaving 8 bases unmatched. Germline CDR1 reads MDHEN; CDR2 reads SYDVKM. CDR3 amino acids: CASRRRTSGNDEQYF. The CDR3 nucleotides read TGTGCCAGCAGACGGCGGACTAGCGGGAACGACGAGCAGTACTTC.

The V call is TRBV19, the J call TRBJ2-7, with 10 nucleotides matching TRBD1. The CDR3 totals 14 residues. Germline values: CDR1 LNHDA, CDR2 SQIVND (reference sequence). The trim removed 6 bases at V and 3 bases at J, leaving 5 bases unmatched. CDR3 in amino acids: CASSPGQGIYEQYF. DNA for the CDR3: TGTGCCAGTAGCCCGGGACAGGGGATCTACGAGCAGTACTTC. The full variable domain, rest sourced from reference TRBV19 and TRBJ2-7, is DGGITQSPKYLFRKEGQNVTLSCEQNLNHDAMYWYRQDPGQGLRLIYYSQIVNDFQKGDIAEGYSVSREKKESFPLTVTSAQKNPTAFYLCASSPGQGIYEQYFGPGTRLTVT.

DNA for the CDR3: TGTGCCAGCAGTTTGAGGGGGCAGTACGAGCAGTACTTC. Its translation is CASSLRGQYEQYF. The V call is TRBV28, the J call TRBJ2-7; 7 bases fit TRBD1. The CDR3 consists of 13 residues. V was pared by 3 bases and J by 4 bases, with 3 bases of the junction left unmatched. Germline CDR1 and CDR2: MDHEN and SYDVKM. The whole variable domain, remainder taken from reference TRBV28 and TRBJ2-7, is DVKVTQSSRYLVKRTGEKVFLECVQDMDHENMFWYRQDPGLGLRLIYFSYDVKMKEKGDIPEGYSVSREKKERFSLILESASTNQTSMYLCASSLRGQYEQYFGPGTRLTVT.

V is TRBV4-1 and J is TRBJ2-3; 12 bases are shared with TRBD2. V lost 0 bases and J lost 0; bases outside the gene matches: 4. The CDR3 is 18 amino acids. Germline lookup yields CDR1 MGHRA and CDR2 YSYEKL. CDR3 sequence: CASSQDRTSGASTDTQYF. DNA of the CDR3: TGCGCCAGCAGCCAAGACAGGACTAGCGGGGCTAGCACAGATACGCAGTATTTT.

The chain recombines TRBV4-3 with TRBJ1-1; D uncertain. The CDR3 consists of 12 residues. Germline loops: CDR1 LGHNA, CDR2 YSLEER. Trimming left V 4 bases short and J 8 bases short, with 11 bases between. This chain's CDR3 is CASSLDGREAFF. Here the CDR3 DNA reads TGCGCCAGCAGCCTCGACGGACGGGAAGCTTTCTTT.

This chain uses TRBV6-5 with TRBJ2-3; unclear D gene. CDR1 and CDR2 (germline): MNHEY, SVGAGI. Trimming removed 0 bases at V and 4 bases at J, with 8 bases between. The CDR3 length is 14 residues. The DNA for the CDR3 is TGTGCCAGCAGTTACTCGAAAGGGCCAGATACGCAGTATTTT. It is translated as CASSYSKGPDTQYF.

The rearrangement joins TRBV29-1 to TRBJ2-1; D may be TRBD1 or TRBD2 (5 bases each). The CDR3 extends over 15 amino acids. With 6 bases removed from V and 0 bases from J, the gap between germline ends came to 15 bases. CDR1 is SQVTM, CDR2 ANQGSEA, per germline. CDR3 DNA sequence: TGCAGCGTCTGGGACCCATACAGCTCCTACAATGAGCAGTTCTTC. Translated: CSVWDPYSSYNEQFF.

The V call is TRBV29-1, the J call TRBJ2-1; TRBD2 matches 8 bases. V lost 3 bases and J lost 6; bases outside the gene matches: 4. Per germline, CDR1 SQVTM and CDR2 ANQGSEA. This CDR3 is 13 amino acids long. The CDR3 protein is CSVDRLAGNEQFF. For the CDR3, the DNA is TGCAGCGTTGACCGGCTAGCGGGCAATGAGCAGTTCTTC.

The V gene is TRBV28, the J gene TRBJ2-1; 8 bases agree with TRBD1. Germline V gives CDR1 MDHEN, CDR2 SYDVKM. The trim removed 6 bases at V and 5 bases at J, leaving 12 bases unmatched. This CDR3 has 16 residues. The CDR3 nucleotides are TGTGCCAGCAGCCCCCACCCAGGGGGCGCGGACAATGAGCAGTTCTTC. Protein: CASSPHPGGADNEQFF. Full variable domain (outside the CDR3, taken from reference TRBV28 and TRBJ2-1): DVKVTQSSRYLVKRTGEKVFLECVQDMDHENMFWYRQDPGLGLRLIYFSYDVKMKEKGDIPEGYSVSREKKERFSLILESASTNQTSMYLCASSPHPGGADNEQFFGPGTRLTVL.